These T cell receptor beta chains were read from a single sample in a study of blood T cells in healthy people across ages. MiXCR, applied by TCRdb to the 5' RACE reads, yields one record per CDR3 protein. Of 500,000 to 550,000 distinct CDR3 sequences listed, approximately 25% are singletons. This same sample was also part of a study on T cells of mothers and their children.

Specimen: blood. Receptors were obtained from a boy aged 10-17 years in good health. CDR3s include the opening cysteine and the closing phenylalanine or tryptophan. The order of the fields is D gene, V gene, J gene, clone size, CDR3 protein, CDR3 DNA. D genes are given only for firm matches. Rows give clone size only sometimes, using once, few, many, or a class for an expanded clone.

NA	TRBV20-1	TRBJ1-5	few	CSAGGGGGSQGNQPQHF	TGCAGTGCTGGTGGGGGCGGCGGCTCTCAAGGCAATCAGCCCCAGCATTTT
NA	TRBV28	TRBJ1-5	NA	CASSFAPGNQPQHF	TGTGCCAGCAGTTTTGCCCCGGGAAATCAGCCCCAGCATTTT
NA	TRBV11-2	TRBJ2-3	NA	CASSLGGIAERSTDTQYF	TGTGCCAGCAGCTTAGGGGGTATAGCTGAACGTAGCACAGATACGCAGTATTTT
TRBD1	TRBV5-1	TRBJ2-3	NA	CASSFGTGTDTQYF	TGCGCCAGCAGCTTCGGGACAGGGACAGATACGCAGTATTTT
TRBD2	TRBV6-5	TRBJ2-7	many	CASSHRTGKPLAGGGQIYEQYF	TGTGCCAGCAGTCACAGGACAGGGAAACCACTAGCGGGGGGTGGTCAAATCTACGAGCAGTACTTC
TRBD2	TRBV20-1	TRBJ2-5	NA	CSAAGLAGGPETQYF	TGCAGTGCTGCGGGACTAGCGGGGGGGCCGGAGACCCAGTACTTC
NA	TRBV4-2	TRBJ2-5	few	CASSQGLWDSTREELETQYF	TGTGCCAGCAGCCAAGGTTTATGGGACAGCACGCGGGAGGAGTTAGAGACCCAGTACTTC
TRBD1	TRBV10-2	TRBJ2-1	NA	CASSVTGGYNEQFF	TGCGCCAGCAGTGTAACAGGGGGCTACAATGAGCAGTTCTTC
NA	TRBV4-1	TRBJ2-7	NA	CASSQGYGSPYEQYF	TGCGCCAGCAGCCAGGGGTACGGGAGTCCCTACGAGCAGTACTTC
NA	TRBV28	TRBJ2-2	NA	CASSKQGTGELFF	TGTGCCAGCAGTAAACAGGGAACCGGGGAGCTGTTTTTT
TRBD1	TRBV20-1	TRBJ2-1	NA	CSARKGQGFLYNEQFF	TGCAGTGCTAGAAAGGGACAGGGCTTTCTCTACAATGAGCAGTTCTTC
NA	TRBV5-5	TRBJ2-4	NA	CASRPGTKLAKNIQYF	TGTGCCAGCAGGCCCGGGACAAAACTAGCCAAAAACATTCAGTACTTC
TRBD2	TRBV6-1	TRBJ2-2	few	CASSERDPGTSGRAHGELFF	TGTGCCAGCAGTGAACGCGACCCCGGGACTAGCGGGAGGGCCCACGGGGAGCTGTTTTTT
NA	TRBV29-1	TRBJ2-4	few	CSVEARGGNIQYF	TGCAGCGTTGAGGCCAGGGGGGGAAACATTCAGTACTTC
TRBD2	TRBV5-5	TRBJ2-5	NA	CASSLAVTSGQETQYF	TGTGCCAGCAGCTTGGCCGTGACTAGCGGCCAAGAGACCCAGTACTTC
NA	TRBV4-3	TRBJ2-5	NA	CASSQGSRVGETQYF	TGCGCCAGCAGCCAAGGATCTCGGGTCGGGGAGACCCAGTACTTC
NA	TRBV12-3/TRBV12-4	TRBJ2-7	NA	CANSLGGTYEQYF	TGTGCCAACAGTTTAGGGGGGACCTACGAGCAGTACTTC
TRBD1	TRBV6-5	TRBJ1-1	NA	CASSYSNRGTEAFF	TGTGCCAGCAGTTACTCCAACAGGGGCACTGAAGCTTTCTTT
TRBD1	TRBV10-3	TRBJ1-5	NA	CAISGTGRSNQPQHF	TGCGCCATCAGTGGGACAGGGAGGAGCAATCAGCCCCAGCATTTT
NA	TRBV28	TRBJ2-1	few	CASSPDRPSSYNEQFF	TGTGCCAGCAGCCCCGACCGTCCAAGCTCCTACAATGAGCAGTTCTTC
NA	TRBV5-1	TRBJ1-1	NA	CASSLDGVVAEAFF	TGCGCCAGCAGCTTGGACGGGGTTGTGGCTGAAGCTTTCTTT
TRBD2	TRBV6-5	TRBJ2-7	NA	CASSYSGGGVILYEQYF	TGTGCCAGCAGTTACTCTGGGGGGGGTGTTATTTTGTACGAGCAGTACTTC
TRBD1	TRBV18	TRBJ2-5	NA	CASSQQGGETQYF	TGTGCCAGCTCACAACAGGGGGGAGAGACCCAGTACTTC
NA	TRBV20-1	TRBJ1-5	few	CSASQILGVQPQHF	TGCAGTGCTAGCCAAATTTTGGGGGTTCAGCCCCAGCATTTT
NA	TRBV27	TRBJ1-2	NA	CASTPDPLYGYTF	TGTGCCAGCACCCCAGACCCACTGTATGGCTACACCTTC